This T cell receptor (beta chain) was recovered during a study of neurological immune-mediated disorders. This clonotype was seen many times. The cDNA was produced through 5'RACE with 10-nucleotide random UMIs. Every sequencing run produced over 170 million TCR-beta sequences, and the sequences from any one run covered 15-18 subjects. TCRdb itself ran the 5' RACE reads through MiXCR, one entry per CDR3 protein. The sample contains about 41,000 distinct CDR3 sequences, roughly 15% of which appear only once. The CDR3 runs 16 residues. Trimming removed 0 bases at V and 10 bases at J, with 21 bases between. The germline V gene encodes CDR1 GTSNPN and CDR2 SVGIG (reference sequence).

This TCR derives from a woman aged 55-70 years with HTLV-1-associated myelopathy (HAM/TSP). Sequencing was performed on CD4+ T cells from blood. The rearrangement joins TRBV30 to TRBJ1-4, with no clear D. Here the CDR3 DNA reads TGTGCCTGGAGTGTACAGACCCGGATTGCCCCCGGAAAACTGTTTTTT. Encoded protein: CAWSVQTRIAPGKLFF.